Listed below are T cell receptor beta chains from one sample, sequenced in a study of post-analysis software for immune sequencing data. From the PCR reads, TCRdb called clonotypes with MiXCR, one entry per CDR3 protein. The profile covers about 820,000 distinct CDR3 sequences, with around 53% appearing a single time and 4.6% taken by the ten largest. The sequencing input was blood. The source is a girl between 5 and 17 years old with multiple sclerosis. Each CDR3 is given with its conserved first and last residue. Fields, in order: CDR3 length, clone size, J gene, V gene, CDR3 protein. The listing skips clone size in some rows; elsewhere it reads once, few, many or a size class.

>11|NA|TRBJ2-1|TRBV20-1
CSWVRYNEQFF
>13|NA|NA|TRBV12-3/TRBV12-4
CASTLDRGPEQYF
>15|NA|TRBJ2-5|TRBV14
CASSQLLAGVETQYF
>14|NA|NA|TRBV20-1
CSASTPRSCNEQFF
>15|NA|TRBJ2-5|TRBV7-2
CASSQTSGAHETQYF
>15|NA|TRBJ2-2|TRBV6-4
CASSEGSANTGELFF
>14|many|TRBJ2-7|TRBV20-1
CSARDRGSSYEQYF
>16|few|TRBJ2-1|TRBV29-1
CSVPHPGTSGSNEQFF
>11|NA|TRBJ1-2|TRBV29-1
CSVGSDYGYTF
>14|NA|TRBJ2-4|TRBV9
CASSVRDRLDIQYF
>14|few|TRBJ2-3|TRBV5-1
CASSSGLAGVTQYF
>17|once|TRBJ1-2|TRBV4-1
CASSQPTRKGKGYGYTF
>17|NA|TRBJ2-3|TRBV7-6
CASSLVVADRATDTQYF
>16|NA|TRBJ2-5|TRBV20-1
CSARDINVGELETQYF
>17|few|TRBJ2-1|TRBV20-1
CSARDPARGGSYNEQFF
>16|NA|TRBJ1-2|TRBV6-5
CASSYSDERWNYGYTF
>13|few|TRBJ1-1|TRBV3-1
CASSQNRNTEAFF
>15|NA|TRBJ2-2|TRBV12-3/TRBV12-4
CASSSGRGHTGELFF
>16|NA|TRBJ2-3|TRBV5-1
CASSPFAAGGPDTQYF
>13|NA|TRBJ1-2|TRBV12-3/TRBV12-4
CASRRSPGYGYTF
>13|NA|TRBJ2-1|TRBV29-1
CSVRRDSNNEQFF
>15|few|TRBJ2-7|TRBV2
CASSSSAQGRAEQYF
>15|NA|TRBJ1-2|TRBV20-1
CSARWLPQGQAGYTF
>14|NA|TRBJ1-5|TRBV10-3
CAINTEGPNQPQHF
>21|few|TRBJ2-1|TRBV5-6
CASDGGVPRREILAGHNEQFF
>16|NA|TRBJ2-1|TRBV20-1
CSASSTSGGFYNEQFF
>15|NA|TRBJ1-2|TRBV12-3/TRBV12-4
CASSSDREWVYGYTF
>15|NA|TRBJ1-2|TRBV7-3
CASSLTAGPNYSYTF
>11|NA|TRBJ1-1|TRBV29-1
CSVSNGTEAFF
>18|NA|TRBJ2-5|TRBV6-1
CASSALGGQGNFEETQYF
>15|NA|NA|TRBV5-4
CASGPGTGDVETQYF
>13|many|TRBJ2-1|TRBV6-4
CASSDSTRNEQFF
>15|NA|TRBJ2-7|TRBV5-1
CASSSLGTGSREQYF
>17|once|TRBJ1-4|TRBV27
CASSSPRDRATNEKLFF
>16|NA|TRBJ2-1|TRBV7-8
CASSPNRTGRYNEQFF
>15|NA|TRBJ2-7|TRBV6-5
CASSYGEISSYEQYF
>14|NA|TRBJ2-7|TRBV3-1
CASSQVMMGQEQYF
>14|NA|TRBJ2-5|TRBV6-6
CASLQIAGSTVQYF
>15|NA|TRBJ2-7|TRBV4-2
CASSQDGTGVYEQYF
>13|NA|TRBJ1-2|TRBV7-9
CASSYTESRGYTF
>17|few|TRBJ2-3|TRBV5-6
CASSLDERGLTTDTQYF
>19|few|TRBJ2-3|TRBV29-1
CSVAPGLAGGPGSLDTQYF
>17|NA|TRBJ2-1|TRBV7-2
CASSPQGGRGAPNEQFF
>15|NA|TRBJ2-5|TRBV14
CASSQVPRGGETQYF
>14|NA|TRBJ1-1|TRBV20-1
CSARDPQGSTEAFF
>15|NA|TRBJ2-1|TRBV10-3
CAFGKTGGPTIEQFF
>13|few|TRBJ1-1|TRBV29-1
CSINLGGSTEAFF
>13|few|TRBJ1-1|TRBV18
CASSRWDNTEAFF
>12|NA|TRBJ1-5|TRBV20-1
CSGTGGNQPQHF
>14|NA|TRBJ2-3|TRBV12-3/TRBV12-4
CASSFRAAADTQYF
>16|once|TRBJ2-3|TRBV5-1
CASSRFSGRDTDTQYF